The 32 T cell receptor beta chains presented below share a single source sample, sequenced in a study of early T cells in non-severe SARS-CoV-2 infection. Each CDR3 protein is one row after TCRdb ran MiXCR on the 5' RACE reads. The table lists 25,000 to 40,000 distinct CDR3 sequences, 5% to 7% of them singletons, with about 20% in the top ten. The sequenced sample consisted of whole blood. These receptors were obtained from an adult who was a healthcare worker with PCR-confirmed SARS-CoV-2 infection or an uninfected control (not recorded which).

The J gene is TRBJ2-5, the V gene TRBV7-2, with 7 bases matching TRBD2. The CDR3 has 14 residues. Trimming removed 3 bases from V and 9 bases from J; junction bases left unmatched: 10. From germline, CDR1 is SGHTA and CDR2 FQGNSA. For the CDR3, the DNA is TGTGCCAGCAGCTTGGAGGGGTCCCGGGGGGCCCAGTACTTC. It translates to CASSLEGSRGAQYF.

This clonotype was picked up a small number of times. This sequence joins TRBV18 and TRBJ2-2; perhaps TRBD1 as D (5 bases). The CDR3 is 15 residues long. Trimming shortened V by 2 bases and J by 0 bases, and 7 bases separated the two germline ends. Germline V gives CDR1 KGHSH, CDR2 LQKENI. The CDR3 bases are TGTGCCAGCTCACCAATGACAGCGAACACCGGGGAGCTGTTTTTT. It translates to CASSPMTANTGELFF.

This clonotype was found many times. The chain joins TRBV20-1 to TRBJ1-1; D is ambiguous. The germline V and J ends were trimmed by 1 base and 5 bases, with 14 bases remaining between them. Looked up from germline, CDR1 is DFQATT and CDR2 is SNEGSKA (reference sequence). The CDR3 loop spans 14 amino acids. Here the CDR3 DNA reads TGCAGTGCTAGAGGCGTCGGCCCCTGGACTGAAGCTTTCTTT. As protein: CSARGVGPWTEAFF.

This clonotype was counted at least ten times. This chain links TRBV7-2 with TRBJ2-3; no clear D gene. Trimming took off 7 bases at V and 4 bases at J, with 9 bases between the two ends. Per the germline V gene, CDR1 is SGHTA and CDR2 is FQGNSA. This CDR3 contains 12 residues. DNA of the CDR3: TGTGCCAGCACCTGGGGTTCAGATACGCAGTATTTT. Translated: CASTWGSDTQYF.

This clonotype showed up many times. The chain couples TRBV12-5 to TRBJ1-2; the D gene is possibly TRBD1 (5 bases). Germline lookup yields CDR1 LGHNT and CDR2 FRNRAP. This CDR3 spans 16 amino acids. With 2 bases removed from V and 1 base from J, the gap between germline ends came to 14 bases. Written as DNA, the CDR3 is TGTGCTAGTGGTTTGTCTACAGGTTCAGTTAACTATGGCTACACCTTC. Translating it yields CASGLSTGSVNYGYTF.

This clonotype was recorded at least ten times. This chain joins TRBV6-6 and TRBJ1-5; D not resolved. The CDR3 loop spans 13 amino acids. The V end lost 7 bases, the J end lost 4 bases, and 11 bases lay between the germline ends. Looked up from germline, CDR1 is MNHNY and CDR2 is SVGAGI (reference sequence). The CDR3 nucleotides are TGTGCCAGCAACCTGGACGTAAATCAGCCCCAGCATTTT. This sequence encodes CASNLDVNQPQHF.

V and J are TRBV5-5 and TRBJ2-3, with D maybe TRBD1 (6 bases). The V gene's germline CDR1 is SGHKS and CDR2 YYEKEE (reference sequence). The CDR3 is made up of 14 amino acids. Trimming took 0 bases from V and 6 from J, leaving 11 bases between them. This CDR3 reads CASSLDREGDTQYF. For the CDR3, the DNA is TGTGCCAGCAGCTTGGACAGGGAAGGTGATACGCAGTATTTT.

The rearrangement links TRBV12-3 or TRBV12-4 to TRBJ1-5; 7 nucleotides agree with TRBD1. CDR3 length: 15 residues. The J segment lost 1 base and the V segment lost 6 bases, leaving 6 bases of the junction unmatched. CDR3: CASRSQGSSNQPQHF. The DNA for the CDR3 is TGTGCCAGCAGGTCACAGGGGAGCAGCAATCAGCCCCAGCATTTT.

This clonotype was detected ten times or more. The gene calls are TRBV12-3 or TRBV12-4 and TRBJ1-1; D remains ambiguous. The V end lost 3 bases, the J end lost 4 bases, and 9 bases lay between the germline ends. The CDR3 is 13 amino acids. The CDR3 region is CASSFPWGTEAFF. Written as DNA, the CDR3 is TGTGCCAGCAGTTTCCCCTGGGGCACTGAAGCTTTCTTT.

At least ten counts were recorded for this clonotype. The gene calls are TRBV9 and TRBJ1-5; no reliable D call. With 0 bases removed from V and 6 bases from J, the gap between germline ends came to 7 bases. Germline V gives CDR1 SGDLS, CDR2 YYNGEE. The CDR3 totals 13 residues. This chain's CDR3 is CASSVAMGQPQHF. The CDR3 nucleotides are TGTGCCAGCAGCGTAGCGATGGGTCAGCCCCAGCATTTT.

Worth noting for this clonotype: One base away lies a much larger clone, so this may be a sequencing read error. The chain has TRBV18 and TRBJ1-2; 9 nucleotides match TRBD1. Germline CDR1 and CDR2: KGHSH and LQKENI. Germline trimming cut 4 bases from V and 7 bases from J; bases unmatched to any gene: 4. The CDR3 has 13 residues. The CDR3 nucleotides are TGTGCCAGCTCACGGGACAGGGAGGCTGGCTACACCTTC. It yields the protein CASSRDREAGYTF.

This clonotype was seen many times. The chain is built from TRBV11-2 and TRBJ2-7; D unclear. The V and J ends lost 4 bases and 2 bases respectively, with 12 bases between them. CDR3 length: 14 amino acids. Germline CDR1 SGHAT, CDR2 FQNNGV. The CDR3 spells CASSSLGFAYEQYF. In DNA, the CDR3 is TGTGCCAGCAGCTCCCTCGGGTTTGCCTACGAGCAGTACTTC.

This clonotype was seen repeatedly, ten times or more. The V gene is TRBV12-3 or TRBV12-4, the J gene TRBJ1-6; TRBD1 matches 7 bases. The CDR3 is 14 residues long. The V segment lost 2 bases and the J segment 9 bases; nucleotides outside the gene matches: 4. CDR3: CASSLSRGSSPLHF. The CDR3 bases are TGTGCCAGCAGTTTAAGCAGGGGGTCTTCACCCCTCCACTTT.

The V and J genes are TRBV19 and TRBJ2-1, with 11 bases identical to TRBD2. V gave up 4 bases and J gave up 3 bases; unmatched junction bases: 5. In germline, CDR1 is LNHDA, CDR2 SQIVND (reference sequence). CDR3 length equals 16 residues. CDR3 bases: TGTGCCAGTAGTAAAACCGGGACTAGCGGCTACAATGAGCAGTTCTTC. It yields the protein CASSKTGTSGYNEQFF.

This chain uses TRBV27 with TRBJ1-1; 10 nucleotides match TRBD1. The CDR3 spans 13 residues. Looked up from germline, CDR1 is MNHEY and CDR2 is SMNVEV (reference sequence). V dropped 5 bases and J dropped 4; count of bases not matched to a gene: 1. Written as DNA, the CDR3 is TGTGCCAGCAGTCGGACAGGGGGCACTGAAGCTTTCTTT. Its translation: CASSRTGGTEAFF.

In its sample, this clonotype is medium-sized (0.01 to 0.1%). The chain has TRBV7-3 and TRBJ2-2; 12 bases align to TRBD2. J lost 7 bases, V lost 4 bases, and 10 bases had no gene match. CDR3 length: 17 amino acids. The germline V gene encodes CDR1 SGHTA and CDR2 FQGTGA. CDR3 in DNA: TGTGCCAGCAGCTCTCTAGCGGGGGGGCCCCGTTTCGGGGAGCTGTTTTTT. Amino acids: CASSSLAGGPRFGELFF. The full variable domain, with the rest looked up from reference TRBV7-3 and TRBJ2-2, is GAGVSQTPSNKVTEKGKYVELRCDPISGHTALYWYRQSLGQGPEFLIYFQGTGAADDSGLPNDRFFAVRPEGSVSTLKIQRTERGDSAVYLCASSSLAGGPRFGELFFGEGSRLTVL.

This clonotype appeared many times. The chain links TRBV7-3 to TRBJ2-3; tentative D call: TRBD1 (5 bases). CDR3 length: 16 residues. V lost 5 bases, J lost 3 bases, and 18 bases lay in between. CDR1 and CDR2 from the germline V gene are SGHTA and FQGTGA. The CDR3 is CASSATGVAVTDTQYF. The CDR3 DNA follows: TGTGCCAGCAGCGCTACAGGCGTAGCAGTGACAGATACGCAGTATTTT.

This clonotype showed up many times. This chain links TRBV30 with TRBJ1-6; no clear D. This CDR3 has 14 amino acids. Trimming cost V 1 base and J 7 bases, with 11 bases left between them. CDR1 is GTSNPN and CDR2 is SVGIG in the germline V gene (reference sequence). The CDR3 bases are TGTGCCTGGAGTGAGGGCAGGCACAATTCACCCCTCCACTTT. It is translated as CAWSEGRHNSPLHF.

In this sample, this clonotype turned up many times. The genes are TRBV21-1 and TRBJ2-2; TRBD1 is taken as the D call from the table, unchecked against the DNA. TRBV21-1 is a pseudogene locus. This CDR3 spans 16 amino acids. CDR3 loop: CASSSPTGKATGELFF. The CDR3 DNA reads TGTGCCAGCAGCTCCCCGACAGGGAAGGCCACCGGGGAGCTGTTTTTT.

This clonotype has a count of ten or more. The V and J genes are TRBV9 and TRBJ1-1; D is possibly TRBD1 (6 bases). CDR3 length equals 13 residues. From germline, CDR1 is SGDLS and CDR2 YYNGEE. V was cut by 2 bases and J by 2 bases, with 7 bases left in between. CDR3 region: CASSVTGNTEAFF. The CDR3, as DNA: TGTGCCAGCAGCGTGACAGGCAACACTGAAGCTTTCTTT.

The chain uses TRBV6-6 and TRBJ2-1; 8 bases fit TRBD2. With 6 bases clipped from V and 1 base from J, the junction kept 8 bases outside the gene matches. The CDR3 contains 16 residues. The germline V gene encodes CDR1 MNHNY and CDR2 SVGAGI (reference sequence). The CDR3 DNA reads TGTGCCAGCAGGGACCGGGCGGGGGGTTCCTACAATGAGCAGTTCTTC. As protein: CASRDRAGGSYNEQFF.

This clonotype appeared many times. This chain links TRBV12-3 or TRBV12-4 with TRBJ2-2, with a weak D call TRBD2 (5 bases). V was cut by 5 bases and J by 2 bases, with 9 bases left in between. The CDR3 spans 14 residues. Here the CDR3 reads CASSPTRNTGELFF. Written as DNA, the CDR3 is TGTGCCAGCAGTCCTACTAGAAACACCGGGGAGCTGTTTTTT.

This clonotype has just a few counts. The genes are TRBV27 and TRBJ2-3, with TRBD1 matching over 7 bases. The CDR3 extends over 13 amino acids. Germline V gives CDR1 MNHEY, CDR2 SMNVEV (reference sequence). With 9 bases clipped from V and 2 bases from J, the junction kept 5 bases outside the gene matches. DNA for the CDR3: TGTGCCAGTCAACAGGGGAACACAGATACGCAGTATTTT. Amino acid sequence: CASQQGNTDTQYF.

This clonotype was found a few times. This rearrangement joins TRBV7-9 to TRBJ2-3; 8 bases fit TRBD2. The germline V gene has CDR1 SEHNR and CDR2 FQNEAQ (reference sequence). This CDR3 spans 15 amino acids. Trimming removed 5 bases from V and 2 bases from J; junction bases left unmatched: 6. The CDR3 reads CASSPGLAATDTQYF. CDR3 sequence (DNA): TGTGCCAGCAGCCCAGGACTAGCAGCCACAGATACGCAGTATTTT.

This clonotype was counted between two and nine times. The chain combines TRBV5-6 with TRBJ1-1; D is possibly TRBD1 (6 bases). Trimming took off 0 bases at V and 3 bases at J, with 12 bases between the two ends. This CDR3 is 15 amino acids long. Germline assignment: CDR1 SGHDT and CDR2 YYEEEE. Here the CDR3 DNA reads TGTGCCAGCAGCTTGGGGGGGCAGTTTTACACTGAAGCTTTCTTT. It encodes CASSLGGQFYTEAFF.

The genes are TRBV24-1 and TRBJ2-6; no clear D. There are 14 residues in the CDR3. V lost 5 bases and J lost 0, with 4 bases in between. CDR1 and CDR2 from the germline V gene are KGHDR and SFDVKD. The DNA of the CDR3 is TGTGCCACCAGTGTGGCCTCTGGGGCCAACGTCCTGACTTTC. Its protein product is CATSVASGANVLTF.

This clonotype appeared a few times. J is TRBJ2-1 and V is TRBV24-1; D gene uncertain. The V gene's germline CDR1 is KGHDR and CDR2 SFDVKD. V shed 2 bases and J shed 4 bases, with 8 bases lying between them. The CDR3 consists of 14 residues. CDR3 coding DNA: TGTGCCACCAGTGATTCTCCCGGTTACAATGAGCAGTTCTTC. Its translation is CATSDSPGYNEQFF.

The chain combines TRBV14 with TRBJ2-1, with TRBD2 as a possible D gene (7 bases). The CDR3 consists of 14 residues. Germline loops: CDR1 SGHDN, CDR2 FVKESK. The ends were cut back, 5 bases at V and 0 bases at J, with 8 bases in the middle. The CDR3 loop reads CASSRGGSYNEQFF. CDR3 DNA sequence: TGTGCCAGCAGCAGGGGGGGCTCCTACAATGAGCAGTTCTTC. Variable domain in full (rest from reference TRBV14 and TRBJ2-1): EAGVTQFPSHSVIEKGQTVTLRCDPISGHDNLYWYRRVMGKEIKFLLHFVKESKQDESGMPNNRFLAERTGGTYSTLKVQPAELEDSGVYFCASSRGGSYNEQFFGPGTRLTVL.

This chain uses TRBV12-3 or TRBV12-4 with TRBJ1-4; D is ambiguous. The CDR3 runs 12 residues. The germline V and J ends were trimmed by 3 bases and 7 bases, with 6 bases remaining between them. The CDR3 sequence: CASSFRFEKLFF. CDR3 nucleotide sequence: TGTGCCAGCAGTTTCAGGTTTGAAAAACTGTTTTTT.

The sample holds a few counts of this clonotype. The V and J genes are TRBV20-1 and TRBJ2-1; 14 bases agree with TRBD2. The J segment lost 8 bases and the V segment lost 6 bases, leaving 27 bases of the junction unmatched. The CDR3 sequence is 21 residues long. CDR1 and CDR2 (germline): DFQATT, SNEGSKA (reference sequence). CDR3 coding DNA: TGCAGTGCCTTACCCGGACAGGGGGCTGTGTCGGGACTAGCGGGAGCGGATGAGCAGTTCTTC. Amino acids: CSALPGQGAVSGLAGADEQFF.

This clonotype was seen many times. This chain links TRBV7-9 with TRBJ1-3, with D maybe TRBD1 (5 bases). The germline V and J ends were trimmed by 4 bases and 4 bases, with 11 bases remaining between them. Per germline, CDR1 SEHNR and CDR2 FQNEAQ (reference sequence). The CDR3 covers 14 residues. In DNA, the CDR3 is TGTGCCAGCAGCTCCGAGGGGAGAGGAAACACCATATATTTT. Amino acid sequence: CASSSEGRGNTIYF.

This clonotype was detected many times. The V and J genes are TRBV30 and TRBJ1-6, with 7 nucleotides matching TRBD1. J gave up 0 bases and V 2 bases, and 4 bases lay outside the gene matches. Germline V lookup: CDR1 GTSNPN, CDR2 SVGIG (reference sequence). The CDR3 extends over 16 amino acids. The CDR3 nucleotides are TGTGCCTGGAGTTACGCAGGGGGCTCCTATAATTCACCCCTCCACTTT. Translated, it gives CAWSYAGGSYNSPLHF.